This passage covers 28 T cell receptor beta chains from one sample sequenced in a study of blood T cells in healthy people across ages. Combining a sample-barcoded 5' primer with a J-beta primer mix, a second PCR ran for roughly 7 to 11 cycles. TCRdb reprocessed the 5' RACE reads via MiXCR and lists one record per CDR3 protein. Found here are some 850,000 distinct CDR3 sequences, under 30% of them singletons; the top ten hold about 3%. These data were also filed under a second study, of T cells of mothers and their children.

The sequenced material came from blood. These receptors originate from a boy between 10 and 17 years old in good health.

The chain combines TRBV28 with TRBJ2-7; TRBD1 agrees at 7 bases. With V trimmed by 5 bases and J by 3 bases, 7 bases remained unmatched. Looked up from germline, CDR1 is MDHEN and CDR2 is SYDVKM. The CDR3 loop spans 14 amino acids. CDR3 DNA: TGTGCCAGCAGTCCAGGACAGGATTACTACGAGCAGTACTTC. Residues: CASSPGQDYYEQYF.

This clonotype was observed a few times. The V call is TRBV20-1, the J call TRBJ1-4; TRBD1 matches at 8 bases. The V and J ends lost 6 bases and 0 bases, in that order; junction bases with no gene match: 9. CDR3 length equals 16 residues. The V gene's germline CDR1 is DFQATT and CDR2 SNEGSKA (reference sequence). The DNA of the CDR3 is TGCAGTGCCGGGGGGACGGACAGGGCAACTAATGAAAAACTGTTTTTT. It codes for CSAGGTDRATNEKLFF.

This chain connects TRBV25-1 to TRBJ2-1; D is uncertain. The DNA end is a closer match to TRBJ2-5, so the J assignment may be wrong. CDR3 length: 14 amino acids. Germline CDR1 MGHDK, CDR2 SYGVNS. This chain's CDR3 is CASSEWAGGETQYF. The CDR3 DNA reads TGTGCCAGCAGTGAATGGGCAGGCGGAGAGACCCAGTACTTC.

The chain combines TRBV14 with TRBJ2-5; 7 nucleotides line up with TRBD2. TRBJ2-1 explains the end of the DNA better; the J call may be wrong. The CDR3 is 15 residues long. Germline-derived CDR1 and CDR2 are SGHDN and FVKESK. CDR3 amino acids: CASSLLAVPNDEQFF. The CDR3 nucleotides are TGTGCCAGCAGCCTCCTAGCGGTCCCAAACGATGAGCAGTTCTTC.

The chain combines TRBV2 with TRBJ2-5; a weak D match, TRBD2 (6 bases). The J call is doubtful: the DNA matches TRBJ2-1 better. This CDR3 is built from 15 residues. The germline V gene has CDR1 SNHLY and CDR2 FYNNEI. In nucleotides, the CDR3 is TGTGCCAGCACGGTGGATAGCGGTAAATACAATGAGCAGTTCTTC. Its protein is CASTVDSGKYNEQFF.

CDR3 residues: CASSPLPWGDEQYF. CDR3 sequence (DNA): TGTGCCAGCAGCCCCCTCCCGTGGGGGGACGAGCAGTACTTC. The chain is built from TRBV3-1 and TRBJ2-5, with D possibly TRBD2 on 6 matching bases. The DNA end is more similar to TRBJ2-7, so the J call may be wrong. This CDR3 contains 14 residues. Germline lookup yields CDR1 LGHDT and CDR2 YNNKEL (reference sequence).

The rearrangement uses TRBV28 and TRBJ2-7; D remains ambiguous. CDR1 is MDHEN and CDR2 is SYDVKM in the germline V gene. V was shortened by 7 bases and J by 3 bases, with 7 bases between the two germline ends. The CDR3 runs to 11 residues. CDR3 nucleotides: TGTGCCAGCATAAGGGACTACGAGCAGTACTTC. It specifies CASIRDYEQYF. Based on the CDR3 plus reference TRBV28 and TRBJ2-7, the full variable domain is DVKVTQSSRYLVKRTGEKVFLECVQDMDHENMFWYRQDPGLGLRLIYFSYDVKMKEKGDIPEGYSVSREKKERFSLILESASTNQTSMYLCASIRDYEQYFGPGTRLTVT.

This clonotype has a handful of counts. The chain joins TRBV7-7 to TRBJ2-5; TRBD1 matches at 9 bases. The assigned J gene may be wrong: the sequence end matches TRBJ2-7 better. The germline V gene has CDR1 SSHAT and CDR2 FNYEAQ (reference sequence). This CDR3 region has 15 residues. The CDR3 region is CASSLGQGSTYEQYF. CDR3 nucleotide sequence: TGTGCCAGCAGCCTCGGACAGGGGAGTACCTACGAGCAGTACTTC.

As to this clonotype: Given the absence of the conserved phenylalanine or tryptophan at the CDR3 end, a read error is likely. The chain couples TRBV7-9 to TRBJ1-4; 7 bases agree with TRBD1. The germline CDR1 and CDR2 sequences are SEHNR and FQNEAQ (reference sequence). CDR3 length equals 15 residues. The V segment lost 5 bases and the J segment 3 bases; nucleotides outside the gene matches: 6. For the CDR3, the DNA is TGTGCCAGCAGCCCGTCGGGGACAGCTAATGAAAAACTGTTTATT. Amino acids: CASSPSGTANEKLFI.

This clonotype was counted a few times. V usage is TRBV9 and J usage is TRBJ2-7, with 10 positions matching TRBD2. With V trimmed by 3 bases and J by 2 bases, 20 bases remained unmatched. This CDR3 has 20 residues. Germline V gene data show CDR1 as SGDLS and CDR2 as YYNGEE. The CDR3: CASSDGGSQERGGTPYEQYF. DNA for the CDR3: TGTGCCAGCAGCGATGGGGGGAGTCAGGAGCGGGGGGGAACCCCCTACGAGCAGTACTTC. Using reference TRBV9 and TRBJ2-7 for the parts outside the CDR3, the full variable domain is DSGVTQTPKHLITATGQRVTLRCSPRSGDLSVYWYQQSLDQGLQFLIQYYNGEERAKGNILERFSAQQFPDLHSELNLSSLELGDSALYFCASSDGGSQERGGTPYEQYFGPGTRLTVT.

The chain uses TRBV12-3 or TRBV12-4 and TRBJ2-1, with D perhaps matching TRBD2 (5 bases). Between the trimmed V and J ends, which lost 5 bases and 4 bases, there was a span of 12 bases. This CDR3 has 14 residues. CDR3 DNA sequence: TGTGCCAGCAGTCCATACGGACTGTACAATGAGCAGTTCTTC. Its protein product is CASSPYGLYNEQFF.

This clonotype was recorded a few times. J is TRBJ1-5 and V is TRBV25-1; D uncertain. The germline V gene encodes CDR1 MGHDK and CDR2 SYGVNS. V was trimmed by 0 bases and J by 4 bases, leaving 16 bases between them. The CDR3 totals 17 residues. The CDR3 sequence is CASSEYQARAGNQPQHF. The DNA of the CDR3 is TGTGCCAGCAGTGAATATCAGGCTCGGGCGGGGAATCAGCCCCAGCATTTT.

V usage is TRBV7-9 and J usage is TRBJ2-4; D remains unclear. Germline values: CDR1 SEHNR, CDR2 FQNEAQ (reference sequence). V was cut by 3 bases and J by 9 bases, with 9 bases left in between. This CDR3 region has 12 residues. CDR3 sequence (DNA): TGTGCCAGCAGCTTGAACCTGGGCATTCAGTACTTC. It yields the protein CASSLNLGIQYF.

In this sample, this clonotype turned up a few times. The rearrangement joins TRBV29-1 to TRBJ2-5, with 7 positions matching TRBD2. There are 13 residues in the CDR3. J was trimmed by 1 base and V by 7 bases; bases with no gene match: 6. Germline V CDR1 and CDR2: SQVTM, ANQGSEA. The CDR3 spells CSAWTRPQETQYF. The CDR3 region has the DNA TGCAGCGCCTGGACTAGACCCCAAGAGACCCAGTACTTC.

The rearrangement uses TRBV7-9 and TRBJ2-7; maybe TRBD1 (6 bases). CDR3 length: 15 amino acids. V was clipped by 5 bases and J by 6 bases, with 20 bases between them. From germline, CDR1 is SEHNR and CDR2 FQNEAQ (reference sequence). The DNA for the CDR3 is TGTGCCAGCAGCGGTAGTGGTTCCAGGGGTAGCGAGCAGTACTTC. It codes for CASSGSGSRGSEQYF.

This clonotype was detected once. This rearrangement joins TRBV25-1 to TRBJ1-2; D is unresolved. CDR3 length: 13 amino acids. V lost 6 bases to trimming and J lost 6 bases, with 14 bases between them. Germline V gene lookup returns CDR1 MGHDK and CDR2 SYGVNS. The CDR3 here is CASSLEGSNGYTF. The CDR3 nucleotides are TGTGCCAGCAGCCTAGAAGGGAGCAATGGCTACACCTTC.

This clonotype has a handful of counts. The chain links TRBV6-5 to TRBJ2-7; 8 nucleotides line up with TRBD1. Looked up from germline, CDR1 is MNHEY and CDR2 is SVGAGI. The CDR3 runs 15 residues. V lost 6 bases, J lost 4 bases, and 11 bases stayed unmatched. The CDR3 loop is CASSAERTGHYEQYF. CDR3 sequence (DNA): TGTGCCAGCAGCGCCGAGAGGACAGGGCATTACGAGCAGTACTTC.

This clonotype was seen a few times. The J gene is TRBJ2-1, the V gene TRBV3-1; D is unresolved. The end of the DNA aligns better with TRBJ2-7, so the J call may be wrong. The CDR3 has 17 amino acids. Germline V gives CDR1 LGHDT, CDR2 YNNKEL (reference sequence). The CDR3 DNA follows: TGTGCCAGCAGCCAAGACAGGAGACCAGCTAGCTCCTACGAGCAGTACTTC. Its protein is CASSQDRRPASSYEQYF.

The sample holds a few counts of this clonotype. This chain uses TRBV5-6 with TRBJ1-2; perhaps TRBD1 as D (6 bases). This CDR3 comprises 16 residues. CDR1 and CDR2 from the germline V gene are SGHDT and YYEEEE. Between the trimmed V and J ends, which lost 4 bases and 3 bases, there was a span of 19 bases. The CDR3 loop is CASSRPDRPRDYGYTF. DNA of the CDR3: TGTGCCAGCAGCCGACCAGACAGGCCGCGCGACTATGGCTACACCTTC.

This clonotype was counted only a few times. The chain combines TRBV20-1 with TRBJ2-1, with TRBD1 matching 9 bases. The DNA end lines up better with TRBJ2-7; the J call may be wrong. CDR3 length: 15 residues. CDR1 and CDR2 (germline): DFQATT, SNEGSKA (reference sequence). The CDR3 bases are TGCAGTGCTAGAGCACCGGGACAGGGAACCTACGAGCAGTACTTC. Translation gives CSARAPGQGTYEQYF.

V usage is TRBV29-1 and J usage is TRBJ2-7, with no clear D. Trimming took off 4 bases at V and 6 bases at J, with 10 bases between the two ends. CDR3 size: 11 residues. Germline V gives CDR1 SQVTM, CDR2 ANQGSEA. The CDR3 region is CSVGSTSEQYF. DNA for the CDR3: TGCAGCGTTGGGTCAACCTCCGAGCAGTACTTC.

V usage is TRBV6-5 and J usage is TRBJ1-4; 7 positions match TRBD1. CDR1 MNHEY and CDR2 SVGAGI come from the germline V gene. The CDR3 has 15 amino acids. With V trimmed by 6 bases and J by 3 bases, 7 bases remained unmatched. CDR3 sequence reads: CASSRSGQSNEKLFF. The CDR3 bases are TGTGCCAGCAGCCGCTCGGGACAGTCTAATGAAAAACTGTTTTTT.

The V call is TRBV12-3 or TRBV12-4, the J call TRBJ2-7; D ambiguous. V lost 7 bases, J lost 3 bases, and 13 bases lay in between. The CDR3 length is 13 residues. CDR3 DNA sequence: TGTGCCAGCACCTCAACTCTGGTCTACGAGCAGTACTTC. It encodes CASTSTLVYEQYF.

As regards this clonotype: A junction boundary mismatches the germline segment, possibly from a read error. The rearrangement uses TRBV29-1 and TRBJ1-4; unclear D gene. CDR1 is SQVTM and CDR2 is ANQGSEA in the germline V gene. The CDR3 totals 12 residues. The chain's CDR3 is CSAEGSNVKLFF. For the CDR3, the DNA is TGCAGCGCGGAAGGATCTAATGTAAAACTGTTTTTT.

The V and J genes are TRBV20-1 and TRBJ2-1; D might be TRBD1 (6 bases). CDR1 is DFQATT, CDR2 SNEGSKA, per germline (reference sequence). The CDR3 runs 13 residues. V dropped 5 bases and J dropped 3 bases, with 11 bases sitting between them. This CDR3 reads CSAAPDSYNEQFF. CDR3 bases: TGCAGTGCTGCCCCGGACAGCTACAATGAGCAGTTCTTC.

This clonotype was recorded once. The V gene is TRBV21-1, the J gene TRBJ1-6. TRBV21-1 is deemed a pseudogene. The CDR3 covers 18 residues. The DNA of the CDR3 is TGTGCCAGCAGTCGGGCGGGAGCTGGAGATAGGAAGATGTCACCCCTCCACTTT. Translating gives CASSRAGAGDRKMSPLHF.

The chain couples TRBV11-2 to TRBJ2-1; 7 bases are shared with TRBD1. This CDR3 contains 13 residues. V shed 5 bases, J shed 9 bases, and the junction held 7 bases outside the gene matches. Per the germline V gene, CDR1 is SGHAT and CDR2 is FQNNGV. The CDR3 protein is CASSTNRDSEQFF. The CDR3 nucleotides are TGTGCCAGCAGCACAAACAGGGACAGTGAGCAGTTCTTC.

The chain combines TRBV29-1 with TRBJ1-1; D is uncertain. Per germline, CDR1 SQVTM and CDR2 ANQGSEA. CDR3 length: 13 amino acids. V dropped 3 bases and J dropped 0 bases, with 8 bases sitting between them. CDR3 sequence (DNA): TGCAGCGTTGAGTGGCCCTTGAACACTGAAGCTTTCTTT. This gives the protein CSVEWPLNTEAFF.